The sequence of this TCR beta chain was determined in a study of blood T cell repertoires in COVID-19. Turning to the study itself: T cells, B-cell-depleted T cells, or PBMCs supplied cDNA or gDNA.

Original processing notes: By means of reference gene primer amplification, nucleated cell counts were estimated. Sequencing used immunoSEQ multiplex PCR; TCRdb keeps in-frame clones, though not all of them. The V and J calls and the clone size are those of that table, but D and trimming were determined from the DNA. The sample contains around 500,000 clones, approximately 90% of which appear only once. The CDR3 has 13 residues. Trimming removed 4 bases from V and 8 bases from J; junction bases left unmatched: 5. Germline V gives CDR1 MNHEY, CDR2 SVGAGI. This clone appeared many times. Other DNA sequences from this sample encode an identical CDR3 as well.

Sequencing used PBMCs or T cells enriched from blood (not recorded which). This chain connects TRBV6-5 to TRBJ1-2; TRBD1 aligns across 9 bases. This TCR was recovered from a woman aged 40 to 49 who had recovered from COVID-19. The CDR3, as DNA: TGTGCCAGCAGTTCTTTACAGGGGGCCGGCTACACCTTC. It is translated as CASSSLQGAGYTF.